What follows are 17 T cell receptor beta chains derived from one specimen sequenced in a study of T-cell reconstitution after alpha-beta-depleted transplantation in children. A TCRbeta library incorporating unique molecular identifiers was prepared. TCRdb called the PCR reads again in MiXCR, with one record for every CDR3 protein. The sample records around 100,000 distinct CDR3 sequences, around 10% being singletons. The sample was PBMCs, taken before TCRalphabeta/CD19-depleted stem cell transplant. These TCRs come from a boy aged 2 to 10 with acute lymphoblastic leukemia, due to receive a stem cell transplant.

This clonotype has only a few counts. CDR3 protein: CASSRDKNQPQHF. CDR3 coding DNA: TGTGCCAGCTCCCGGGACAAGAATCAGCCCCAGCATTTT. V is TRBV28 and J is TRBJ1-5; TRBD1 is a possible D gene (6 bases). Germline CDR1 is MDHEN and CDR2 is SYDVKM. V was pared by 8 bases and J by 4 bases, with 12 bases between. CDR3 size: 13 residues.

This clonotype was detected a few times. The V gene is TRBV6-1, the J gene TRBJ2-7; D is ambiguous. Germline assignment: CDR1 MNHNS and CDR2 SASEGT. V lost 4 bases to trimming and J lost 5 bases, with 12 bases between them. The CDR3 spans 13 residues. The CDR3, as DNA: TGTGCCAGCAGTGTATACCCGGCGAACGAGCAGTACTTC. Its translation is CASSVYPANEQYF.

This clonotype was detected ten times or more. DNA of the CDR3: TGTGCCAGCAGCTCAGGACAACTCACAGATACGCAGTATTTT. Its translation is CASSSGQLTDTQYF. The V call is TRBV5-6, the J call TRBJ2-3; D perhaps matches TRBD1 (5 bases). The CDR3 runs to 14 residues. The germline V and J ends were trimmed by 3 bases and 2 bases, with 10 bases remaining between them. CDR1 is SGHDT, CDR2 YYEEEE, per germline.

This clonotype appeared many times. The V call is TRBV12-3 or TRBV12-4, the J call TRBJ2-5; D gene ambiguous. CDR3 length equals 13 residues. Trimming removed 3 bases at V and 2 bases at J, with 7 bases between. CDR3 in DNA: TGTGCCAGCAGTTTTGGCAGACAAGAGACCCAGTACTTC. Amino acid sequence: CASSFGRQETQYF.

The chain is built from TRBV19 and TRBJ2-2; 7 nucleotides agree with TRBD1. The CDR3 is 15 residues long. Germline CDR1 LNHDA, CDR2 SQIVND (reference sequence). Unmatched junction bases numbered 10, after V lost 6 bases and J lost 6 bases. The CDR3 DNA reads TGTGCCAGTAGAGGGGACAGATGGTCCGCCGGGGAGCTGTTTTTT. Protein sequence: CASRGDRWSAGELFF.

The CDR3 reads CSASLKGNSGYGYTF. The CDR3 region has the DNA TGCAGTGCTAGTTTAAAGGGGAATAGTGGCTATGGCTACACCTTC. J is TRBJ1-2 and V is TRBV20-1; perhaps TRBD1 as D (5 bases). CDR1 is DFQATT, CDR2 SNEGSKA, per germline (reference sequence). The CDR3 loop spans 15 amino acids. V was clipped by 3 bases and J by 4 bases, with 18 bases between them.

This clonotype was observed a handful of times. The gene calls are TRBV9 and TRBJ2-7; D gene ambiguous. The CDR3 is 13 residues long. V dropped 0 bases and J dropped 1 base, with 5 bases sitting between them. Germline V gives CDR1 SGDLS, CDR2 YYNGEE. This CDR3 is CASSVGLSYEQYF. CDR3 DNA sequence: TGTGCCAGCAGCGTAGGTCTATCCTACGAGCAGTACTTC.

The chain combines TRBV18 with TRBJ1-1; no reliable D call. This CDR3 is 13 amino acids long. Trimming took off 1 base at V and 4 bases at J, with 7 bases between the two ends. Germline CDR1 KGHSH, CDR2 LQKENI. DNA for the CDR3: TGTGCCAGCTCACCACTAGTGAGCACTGAAGCTTTCTTT. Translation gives CASSPLVSTEAFF. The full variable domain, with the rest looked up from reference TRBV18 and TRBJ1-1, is NAGVMQNPRHLVRRRGQEARLRCSPMKGHSHVYWYRQLPEEGLKFMVYLQKENIIDESGMPKERFSAEFPKEGPSILRIQQVVRGDSAAYFCASSPLVSTEAFFGQGTRLTVV.

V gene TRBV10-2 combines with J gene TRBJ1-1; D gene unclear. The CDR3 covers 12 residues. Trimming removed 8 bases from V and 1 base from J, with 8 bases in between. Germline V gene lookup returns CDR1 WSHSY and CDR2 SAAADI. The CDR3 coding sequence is TGCGCCAGCTGGTACCCGAACACTGAAGCTTTCTTT. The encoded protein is CASWYPNTEAFF.

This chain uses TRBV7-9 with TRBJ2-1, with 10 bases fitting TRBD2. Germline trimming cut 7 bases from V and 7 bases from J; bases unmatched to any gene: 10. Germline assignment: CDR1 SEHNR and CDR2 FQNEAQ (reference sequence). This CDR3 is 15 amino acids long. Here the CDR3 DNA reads TGTGCCAGCAACCCGGGACAGCGGGAGGGGAATGAGCAGTTCTTC. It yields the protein CASNPGQREGNEQFF.

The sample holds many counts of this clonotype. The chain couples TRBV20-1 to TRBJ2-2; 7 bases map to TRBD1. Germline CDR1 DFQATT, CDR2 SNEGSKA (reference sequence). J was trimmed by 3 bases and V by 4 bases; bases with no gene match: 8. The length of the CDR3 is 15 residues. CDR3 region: CSATTGAGDTGELFF. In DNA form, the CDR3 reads TGCAGTGCTACAACAGGGGCTGGGGACACCGGGGAGCTGTTTTTT.

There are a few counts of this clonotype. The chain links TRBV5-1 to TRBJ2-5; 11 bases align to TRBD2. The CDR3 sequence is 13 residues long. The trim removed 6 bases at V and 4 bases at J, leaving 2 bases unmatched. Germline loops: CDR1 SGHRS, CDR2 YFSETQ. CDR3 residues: CASNGLAGETQYF. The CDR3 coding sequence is TGCGCCAGCAACGGACTAGCGGGAGAGACCCAGTACTTC.

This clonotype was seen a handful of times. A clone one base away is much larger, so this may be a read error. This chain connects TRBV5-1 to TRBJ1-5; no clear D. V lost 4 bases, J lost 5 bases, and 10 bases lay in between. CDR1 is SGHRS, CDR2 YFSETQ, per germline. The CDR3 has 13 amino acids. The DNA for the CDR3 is TGCGCCAGCAGCCCTAATTTCGATCAGCCCCAGCATTTT. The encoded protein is CASSPNFDQPQHF. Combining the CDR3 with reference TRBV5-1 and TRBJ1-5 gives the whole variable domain KAGVTQTPRYLIKTRGQQVTLSCSPISGHRSVSWYQQTPGQGLQFLFEYFSETQRNKGNFPGRFSGRQFSNSRSEMNVSTLELGDSALYLCASSPNFDQPQHFGDGTRLSIL.

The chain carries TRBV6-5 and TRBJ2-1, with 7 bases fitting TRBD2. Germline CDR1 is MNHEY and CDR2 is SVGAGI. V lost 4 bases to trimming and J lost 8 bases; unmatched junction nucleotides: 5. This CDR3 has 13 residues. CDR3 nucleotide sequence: TGTGCCAGCAGTTCGACTAGCAGGTATGAGCAGTTCTTC. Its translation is CASSSTSRYEQFF.

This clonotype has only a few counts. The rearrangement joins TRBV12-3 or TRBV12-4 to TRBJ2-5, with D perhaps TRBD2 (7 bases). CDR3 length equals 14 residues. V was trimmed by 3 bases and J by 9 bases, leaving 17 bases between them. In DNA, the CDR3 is TGTGCCAGCAGTTTCGGGAGGTCTAAGGGGGCCCAGTACTTC. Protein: CASSFGRSKGAQYF.

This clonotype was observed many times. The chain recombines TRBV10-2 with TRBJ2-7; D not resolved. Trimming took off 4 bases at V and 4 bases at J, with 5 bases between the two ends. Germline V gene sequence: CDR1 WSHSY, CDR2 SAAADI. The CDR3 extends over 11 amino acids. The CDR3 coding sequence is TGCGCCAGCAGTGTGGGTTACGAGCAGTACTTC. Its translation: CASSVGYEQYF.

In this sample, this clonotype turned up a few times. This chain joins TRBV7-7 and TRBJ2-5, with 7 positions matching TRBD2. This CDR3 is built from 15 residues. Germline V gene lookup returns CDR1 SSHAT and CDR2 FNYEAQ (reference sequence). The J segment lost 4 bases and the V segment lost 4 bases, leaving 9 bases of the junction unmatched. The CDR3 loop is CASSSTGLGSETQYF. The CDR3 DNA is TGTGCCAGCAGCTCCACCGGACTAGGGTCAGAGACCCAGTACTTC.